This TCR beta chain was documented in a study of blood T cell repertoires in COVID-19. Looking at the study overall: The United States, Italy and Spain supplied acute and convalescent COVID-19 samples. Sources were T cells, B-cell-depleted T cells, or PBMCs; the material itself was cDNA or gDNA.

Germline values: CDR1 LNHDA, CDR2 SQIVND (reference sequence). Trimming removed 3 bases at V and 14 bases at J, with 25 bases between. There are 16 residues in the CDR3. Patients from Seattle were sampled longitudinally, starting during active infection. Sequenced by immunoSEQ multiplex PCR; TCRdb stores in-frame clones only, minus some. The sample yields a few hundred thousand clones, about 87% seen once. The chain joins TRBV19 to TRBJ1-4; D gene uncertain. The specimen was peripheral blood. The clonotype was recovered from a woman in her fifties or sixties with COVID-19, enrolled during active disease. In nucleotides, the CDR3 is TGTGCCAGTAGTATCGAACCTCAGAGGACTCGGGGAAGGCTGTTTTTT. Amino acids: CASSIEPQRTRGRLFF.